The 3 T cell receptor beta chains given below trace back to one sample, sequenced in a study of tumor-infiltrating lymphocytes in primary liver carcinoma. RNA was extracted from whole blood without cell sorting, alongside germline DNA. Using a constant-region primer together with ProtoScript II reverse transcriptase, TCR beta cDNA was made from about 500 ng of total RNA. Investigators got TCR beta libraries out of three nested multiplex PCR rounds, done with slightly modified ARM-PCR. Use of TRBV1-TRBV30 forward primers with a C-beta reverse primer characterized the first two PCR rounds, which lasted roughly 11 cycles each. One entry per CDR3 protein, called by TCRdb with MiXCR from the multiplex PCR reads. The sample yields 320,000 or so distinct CDR3 sequences, less than 75% seen once. Sequencing input: peripheral blood. All receptors come from a man in his forties or fifties with primary liver carcinoma and hepatitis B virus infection.

In its sample, this clonotype was seen once. Given a much more abundant clone one base away, this may be a read error. The chain carries TRBV10-1 and TRBJ2-5, with D unresolved. The end of the DNA is better explained by TRBJ2-7, so the J call may be wrong. The length of the CDR3 is 14 residues. Germline-derived CDR1 and CDR2 are WNHNN and SYGVQD (reference sequence). CDR3 DNA: TGCGCCAGCAGTGAGTCAATCGGTATGGGCGAGCAGTACTTC. Amino acid sequence: CASSESIGMGEQYF.

The chain combines TRBV11-2 with TRBJ1-3, with D perhaps TRBD1 (6 bases). Between the trimmed V and J ends, which lost 7 bases and 0 bases, there was a span of 16 bases. CDR1 is SGHAT, CDR2 FQNNGV, per germline. The CDR3 runs 16 residues. The CDR3 coding sequence is TGTGCCAGCAACCTGGGGGGGCAGCTCTCTGGAAACACCATATATTTT. Amino acids: CASNLGGQLSGNTIYF.

The table lists this clonotype with a count of one. An end of the junction does not agree with germline; a read error may underlie this. The chain has TRBV12-3 or TRBV12-4 and TRBJ2-2; 11 nucleotides align to TRBD1. The CDR3 length is 15 residues. The CDR3 protein is CTSSLRTGGSWELFF. CDR3 DNA sequence: TGTACCAGCAGTTTAAGGACAGGGGGCTCCTGGGAGCTGTTTTTT.